This TCR beta chain was identified during a study of identical twins. TCRdb re-analysed the 5' RACE reads in MiXCR, keeping a single row per CDR3 protein. The sample shows around 1.7 million distinct CDR3 sequences, 25% to 35% of them seen only once. CDR3 size: 14 residues. Per the germline V gene, CDR1 is KGHSH and CDR2 is LQKENI. J lost 4 bases, V lost 3 bases, and 4 bases had no gene match. Material for sequencing was cord blood. The V call is TRBV18, the J call TRBJ2-3; TRBD1 agrees at 7 bases. The TCR sequence derives from a newborn girl in good health. The CDR3 loop is CASSPGRGSDTQYF. CDR3 nucleotides: TGTGCCAGCTCACCGGGCAGGGGGTCAGATACGCAGTATTTT.